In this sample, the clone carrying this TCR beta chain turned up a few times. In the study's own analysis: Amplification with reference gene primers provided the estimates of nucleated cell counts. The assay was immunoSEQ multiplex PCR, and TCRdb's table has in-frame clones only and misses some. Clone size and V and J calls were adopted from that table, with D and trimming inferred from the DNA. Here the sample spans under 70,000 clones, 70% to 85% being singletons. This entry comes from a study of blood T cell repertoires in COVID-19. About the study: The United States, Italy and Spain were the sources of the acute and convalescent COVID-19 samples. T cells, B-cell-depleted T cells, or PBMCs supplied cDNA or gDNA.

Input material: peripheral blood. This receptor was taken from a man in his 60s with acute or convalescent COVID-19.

Here the CDR3 DNA reads TGTGCCAGCAGAGACAGGGGCAATGAAAAACTGTTTTTT. Translating gives CASRDRGNEKLFF. The chain uses TRBV2 and TRBJ1-4, with 8 bases aligning to TRBD1. V lost 6 bases and J lost 5; bases outside the gene matches: 2. CDR3 length: 13 amino acids. CDR1 and CDR2 (germline): SNHLY, FYNNEI. Supplemented by reference TRBV2 and TRBJ1-4, the full variable domain reads EPEVTQTPSHQVTQMGQEVILRCVPISNHLYFYWYRQILGQKVEFLVSFYNNEISEKSEIFDDQFSVERPDGSNFTLKIRSTKLEDSAMYFCASRDRGNEKLFFGSGTQLSVL.